These 32 T cell receptor beta chains came from one sample sequenced in a study of blood T cell repertoires in COVID-19. Assay used: immunoSEQ multiplex PCR; TCRdb lists only in-frame clones, some missing. The table lists approximately 200,000 clones, over 75% of them singletons. The material sequenced was PBMCs or T cells enriched from blood (not recorded which). All receptors derive from a man between 35 and 55 years old who had recovered from COVID-19.

The chain joins TRBV5-1 to TRBJ1-6; D is unresolved. Trimming pared 0 bases from V and 6 bases from J, leaving 13 bases between. Germline values: CDR1 SGHRS, CDR2 YFSETQ. This CDR3 has 16 amino acids. The CDR3 bases are TGCGCCAGCAGCTTGGATGTTAACCTCAGTAATTCACCCCTCCACTTT. Translation: CASSLDVNLSNSPLHF.

The chain couples TRBV4-1 to TRBJ2-7, with 14 bases matching TRBD2. This CDR3 region has 18 residues. J gave up 2 bases and V 4 bases, and 10 bases lay outside the gene matches. Looked up from germline, CDR1 is MGHRA and CDR2 is YSYEKL. Here the CDR3 reads CASSPRTSGGRGTYEQYF. CDR3 coding DNA: TGCGCCAGCAGCCCAAGGACTAGCGGGGGGCGCGGAACCTACGAGCAGTACTTC.

The chain uses TRBV5-1 and TRBJ1-2; no clear D. The CDR3 consists of 13 residues. Germline V gene lookup returns CDR1 SGHRS and CDR2 YFSETQ. The V end lost 0 bases, the J end lost 9 bases, and 12 bases lay between the germline ends. The CDR3 bases are TGCGCCAGCAGCTTGGGGCAGGTTGAGAGCTACACCTTC. Encoded protein: CASSLGQVESYTF.

In its sample, this clone was seen a few times. The V and J genes are TRBV5-1 and TRBJ2-7; 10 nucleotides agree with TRBD2. CDR3 length equals 15 residues. V shed 5 bases, J shed 5 bases, and the junction held 10 bases outside the gene matches. Germline V gives CDR1 SGHRS, CDR2 YFSETQ. CDR3 nucleotide sequence: TGCGCCAGCAGTCGTAGCGGGGGGCCACCGGACGAGCAGTACTTC. It is translated as CASSRSGGPPDEQYF.

The chain uses TRBV5-1 and TRBJ2-6; D may be TRBD1 (6 bases). Germline values: CDR1 SGHRS, CDR2 YFSETQ. The CDR3 runs to 17 residues. Trimming left V 4 bases short and J 0 bases short, with 14 bases between. The CDR3 protein is CASSEGDGRSGANVLTF. The CDR3 nucleotides read TGCGCCAGCAGCGAGGGGGACGGTCGCTCTGGGGCCAACGTCCTGACTTTC.

The CDR3 reads CASSLGALNEKLFF. Written as DNA, the CDR3 is TGTGCCAGCAGCTTGGGGGCCCTTAATGAAAAACTGTTTTTT. The chain is built from TRBV7-8 and TRBJ1-4, with D possibly TRBD1 on 6 matching bases. In germline, CDR1 is SGHVS, CDR2 FQNEAQ. There are 14 residues in the CDR3. V lost 3 bases and J lost 4, with 9 bases in between.

The chain combines TRBV30 with TRBJ1-2; 9 nucleotides match TRBD1. The germline gives CDR1 GTSNPN, CDR2 SVGIG (reference sequence). The CDR3 has 17 amino acids. V shed 0 bases, J shed 1 base, and the junction held 9 bases outside the gene matches. CDR3 bases: TGTGCCTGGAGTGTACACGGACAGGGGAAGAGTAACTATGGCTACACCTTC. It encodes CAWSVHGQGKSNYGYTF. Using reference TRBV30 and TRBJ1-2 for the parts outside the CDR3, the full variable domain is SQTIHQWPATLVQPVGSPLSLECTVEGTSNPNLYWYRQAAGRGLQLLFYSVGIGQISSEVPQNLSASRPQDRQFILSSKKLLLSDSGFYLCAWSVHGQGKSNYGYTFGSGTRLTVV.

The J gene is TRBJ1-2, the V gene TRBV7-8; D unresolved. CDR3 length: 11 amino acids. Germline values: CDR1 SGHVS, CDR2 FQNEAQ. Between the trimmed V and J ends, which lost 5 bases and 7 bases, there was a span of 8 bases. The CDR3 DNA follows: TGTGCCAGCAGCCCACTCCGTGGCTACACCTTC. This encodes CASSPLRGYTF.

J is TRBJ1-2 and V is TRBV5-1; TRBD1 matches 10 bases. Germline values: CDR1 SGHRS, CDR2 YFSETQ. The length of the CDR3 is 16 residues. V lost 2 bases and J lost 3; bases outside the gene matches: 7. CDR3 protein: CASSLAPTGGYYGYTF. CDR3 nucleotides: TGCGCCAGCAGCTTAGCCCCGACAGGGGGCTACTATGGCTACACCTTC.

This clone was detected once. The V gene is TRBV5-1, the J gene TRBJ2-1; tentative D call: TRBD2 (6 bases). V gave up 1 base and J gave up 12 bases, with 17 bases separating them. This CDR3 has 14 amino acids. Germline V CDR1 and CDR2: SGHRS, YFSETQ. The CDR3 bases are TGCGCCAGCAGCTTGAGCGCCGGGACTCAGCGGCAGTTCTTC. The encoded protein is CASSLSAGTQRQFF.

CDR3 sequence: CASSVGQGSEQYF. The CDR3 DNA is TGTGCCAGCAGCGTAGGACAGGGGAGCGAGCAGTACTTC. V usage is TRBV9 and J usage is TRBJ2-7, with 8 bases fitting TRBD1. Per the germline V gene, CDR1 is SGDLS and CDR2 is YYNGEE. The CDR3 sequence is 13 residues long. Trimming cost V 0 bases and J 6 bases; bases outside gene matches: 2.

The chain combines TRBV5-1 with TRBJ2-3; 9 positions match TRBD1. The CDR3 loop spans 15 amino acids. Germline values: CDR1 SGHRS, CDR2 YFSETQ. With V trimmed by 5 bases and J by 2 bases, 6 bases remained unmatched. The CDR3: CASRLDRGLTDTQYF. In DNA, the CDR3 is TGCGCCAGCAGGCTGGACAGGGGACTCACAGATACGCAGTATTTT.

The chain couples TRBV7-8 to TRBJ2-7; D ambiguous. The germline CDR1 and CDR2 sequences are SGHVS and FQNEAQ. CDR3 size: 13 residues. Trimming removed 4 bases from V and 6 bases from J, with 13 bases in between. The CDR3 DNA is TGTGCCAGCAGCTCAACCGGTACCTCCGAGCAGTACTTC. Translation: CASSSTGTSEQYF.

This chain joins TRBV29-1 and TRBJ1-3, with D possibly matching TRBD1 (5 bases). Trimming cost V 1 base and J 4 bases, with 11 bases left between them. The CDR3 totals 14 residues. Germline V CDR1 and CDR2: SQVTM, ANQGSEA. DNA of the CDR3: TGCAGCGTTGAAGGGCAGGGTCCCGGAAACACCATATATTTT. Translating gives CSVEGQGPGNTIYF.

The CDR3 sequence is CAGGAFQETQYF. The CDR3, as DNA: TGTGCCGGCGGGGCCTTCCAAGAGACCCAGTACTTC. The chain carries TRBV7-9 and TRBJ2-5; weak D call: TRBD2 (6 bases). The V gene's germline CDR1 is SEHNR and CDR2 FQNEAQ (reference sequence). The CDR3 runs 12 residues. Trimming cost V 11 bases and J 1 base, with 11 bases left between them.

J is TRBJ1-5 and V is TRBV4-1; 7 bases align to TRBD1. Germline V lookup: CDR1 MGHRA, CDR2 YSYEKL. The V segment lost 0 bases and the J segment 2 bases; nucleotides outside the gene matches: 1. The CDR3 runs 15 residues. The DNA for the CDR3 is TGCGCCAGCAGCCAAGATGGACAGGGCAATCAGCCCCAGCATTTT. Its translation is CASSQDGQGNQPQHF.

The V call is TRBV2, the J call TRBJ1-2; tentatively, D is TRBD1 (5 bases). V dropped 6 bases and J dropped 9 bases, with 17 bases sitting between them. Germline CDR1 reads SNHLY; CDR2 reads FYNNEI. There are 13 residues in the CDR3. CDR3 sequence (DNA): TGTGCCAGCAGCATGGACAAACGTCCTAGCTACACCTTC. It translates to CASSMDKRPSYTF.

This chain connects TRBV30 to TRBJ2-3; TRBD1 is a possible D gene (6 bases). In germline, CDR1 is GTSNPN, CDR2 SVGIG (reference sequence). The CDR3 is 14 residues long. Trimming pared 7 bases from V and 6 bases from J, leaving 20 bases between. CDR3 in amino acids: CASQHRESVDTQYF. CDR3 DNA sequence: TGTGCCTCCCAACACAGGGAGTCCGTGGATACGCAGTATTTT. Complete variable domain (other parts from reference TRBV30 and TRBJ2-3): SQTIHQWPATLVQPVGSPLSLECTVEGTSNPNLYWYRQAAGRGLQLLFYSVGIGQISSEVPQNLSASRPQDRQFILSSKKLLLSDSGFYLCASQHRESVDTQYFGPGTRLTVL.

This clone came up once. V is TRBV25-1 and J is TRBJ1-6; perhaps TRBD1 as D (5 bases). The CDR3 totals 13 residues. The V end was cut by 6 bases, the J end by 6 bases, with 9 bases between. CDR1 is MGHDK, CDR2 SYGVNS, per germline. CDR3 sequence reads: CASSPRVNSPLHF. In nucleotides, the CDR3 is TGTGCCAGCAGCCCCAGGGTTAATTCACCCCTCCACTTT.

This clone was seen a few times. V is TRBV2 and J is TRBJ2-7, with a possible D match to TRBD2 (7 bases). With 3 bases removed from V and 2 bases from J, the gap between germline ends came to 14 bases. The germline V gene encodes CDR1 SNHLY and CDR2 FYNNEI. The CDR3 runs 15 residues. The chain's CDR3 is CASSEGRGAPYEQYF. The DNA for the CDR3 is TGTGCCAGCAGTGAGGGGAGGGGGGCCCCCTACGAGCAGTACTTC.

The gene calls are TRBV7-2 and TRBJ1-1; D not resolved. The germline V and J ends were trimmed by 1 base and 5 bases, with 11 bases remaining between them. CDR1 is SGHTA and CDR2 is FQGNSA in the germline V gene. CDR3 length: 14 residues. This CDR3 reads CASSLGFGGTEAFF. Here the CDR3 DNA reads TGTGCCAGCAGCTTAGGATTTGGAGGAACTGAAGCTTTCTTT.

The rearrangement joins TRBV27 to TRBJ1-2; the D gene is possibly TRBD1 (6 bases). The CDR3 extends over 17 amino acids. Trimming left V 2 bases short and J 2 bases short, with 18 bases between. Per germline, CDR1 MNHEY and CDR2 SMNVEV (reference sequence). The CDR3, as DNA: TGTGCCAGCAGTTTAGTAGCACCCCCTACAGGGAACTATGGCTACACCTTC. Translated, it gives CASSLVAPPTGNYGYTF.

This chain joins TRBV3-1 (or the pseudogene TRBV3-2) and TRBJ2-3; D possibly corresponds to TRBD1 (6 bases). V was trimmed by 3 bases and J by 1 base, leaving 17 bases between them. The germline V gene encodes CDR1 LGHDT and CDR2 YNNKEL (reference sequence). This CDR3 is built from 17 residues. CDR3: CASSQRGGRAGTDTQYF. The CDR3 DNA is TGTGCCAGCAGCCAGAGAGGGGGTAGGGCTGGCACAGATACGCAGTATTTT.

The chain joins TRBV14 to TRBJ2-7, with a tentative D call TRBD2 (6 bases). Germline assignment: CDR1 SGHDN and CDR2 FVKESK. The CDR3 runs 13 residues. V lost 4 bases and J lost 6, with 13 bases in between. DNA for the CDR3: TGTGCCAGCAGCCTAAGGAGGGAATCCGAGCAGTACTTC. It specifies CASSLRRESEQYF.

The gene calls are TRBV10-2 and TRBJ2-7; D may be TRBD2 (5 bases). There are 16 residues in the CDR3. V was pared by 3 bases and J by 2 bases, with 17 bases between. Germline CDR1 is WSHSY and CDR2 is SAAADI. The CDR3 DNA is TGCGCCAGCAGTGATTATGCCGGTAGCGCAACCTACGAGCAGTACTTC. This sequence encodes CASSDYAGSATYEQYF.

This clone showed up just once. The chain links TRBV3-1 (or the pseudogene TRBV3-2) to TRBJ1-3; perhaps TRBD1 as D (5 bases). The ends were cut back, 4 bases at V and 0 bases at J, with 7 bases in the middle. CDR1 is LGHDT and CDR2 is YNNKEL in the germline V gene (reference sequence). The CDR3 totals 14 residues. The CDR3 is CASSRGSSGNTIYF. CDR3 nucleotides: TGTGCCAGCAGCCGGGGCTCCTCTGGAAACACCATATATTTT.

The chain recombines TRBV2 with TRBJ2-1, with D perhaps TRBD1 (5 bases). CDR3 size: 13 residues. V was shortened by 7 bases and J by 2 bases, with 9 bases between the two germline ends. Germline V lookup: CDR1 SNHLY, CDR2 FYNNEI. The CDR3 here is CASTVRAYNEQFF. The CDR3 nucleotides are TGTGCCAGCACTGTCAGGGCCTACAATGAGCAGTTCTTC.

The gene calls are TRBV7-9 and TRBJ1-6; D is perhaps TRBD1 (6 bases). Trimming cost V 6 bases and J 6 bases, with 15 bases left between them. The CDR3 covers 15 residues. Germline lookup yields CDR1 SEHNR and CDR2 FQNEAQ (reference sequence). The CDR3 protein is CASSPTRGGNSPLHF. The CDR3 nucleotides read TGTGCCAGCAGTCCAACAAGGGGGGGTAATTCACCCCTCCACTTT.

This sequence joins TRBV14 and TRBJ1-2; D is possibly TRBD1 (5 bases). The CDR3 has 15 residues. CDR1 and CDR2 from the germline V gene are SGHDN and FVKESK. The V end was cut by 0 bases, the J end by 6 bases, with 14 bases between. The CDR3 DNA is TGTGCCAGCAGCCAAGATCTACAGGCCCGACATGGCTACACCTTC. Amino acids: CASSQDLQARHGYTF.

This chain joins TRBV6-1 and TRBJ1-1; D remains unclear. There are 18 residues in the CDR3. Germline values: CDR1 MNHNS, CDR2 SASEGT. V lost 6 bases and J 3 bases, leaving 26 bases between the germline ends. The CDR3 reads CASRENEGSRFSHTEAFF. As DNA, the CDR3 is TGTGCCAGCAGGGAAAACGAGGGATCGCGCTTCTCGCACACTGAAGCTTTCTTT.

Notes on this clone: The sample contains more than one DNA sequence encoding this CDR3. V is TRBV3-1 (or the pseudogene TRBV3-2) and J is TRBJ1-5; D is unclear. CDR1 and CDR2 from the germline V gene are LGHDT and YNNKEL (reference sequence). This CDR3 region has 15 residues. Trimming removed 1 base from V and 0 bases from J, with 7 bases in between. The CDR3 region has the DNA TGTGCCAGCAGCCAAGGGCAGATTAGCAATCAGCCCCAGCATTTT. It specifies CASSQGQISNQPQHF.

The V call is TRBV5-1, the J call TRBJ1-1, with D unresolved. V was clipped by 4 bases and J by 1 base, with 11 bases between them. The CDR3 length is 14 residues. Germline V gene lookup returns CDR1 SGHRS and CDR2 YFSETQ. This chain's CDR3 is CASSILPGNTEAFF. CDR3 in DNA: TGCGCCAGCAGCATCCTCCCAGGGAACACTGAAGCTTTCTTT. Full variable domain (outside the CDR3, taken from reference TRBV5-1 and TRBJ1-1): KAGVTQTPRYLIKTRGQQVTLSCSPISGHRSVSWYQQTPGQGLQFLFEYFSETQRNKGNFPGRFSGRQFSNSRSEMNVSTLELGDSALYLCASSILPGNTEAFFGQGTRLTVV.